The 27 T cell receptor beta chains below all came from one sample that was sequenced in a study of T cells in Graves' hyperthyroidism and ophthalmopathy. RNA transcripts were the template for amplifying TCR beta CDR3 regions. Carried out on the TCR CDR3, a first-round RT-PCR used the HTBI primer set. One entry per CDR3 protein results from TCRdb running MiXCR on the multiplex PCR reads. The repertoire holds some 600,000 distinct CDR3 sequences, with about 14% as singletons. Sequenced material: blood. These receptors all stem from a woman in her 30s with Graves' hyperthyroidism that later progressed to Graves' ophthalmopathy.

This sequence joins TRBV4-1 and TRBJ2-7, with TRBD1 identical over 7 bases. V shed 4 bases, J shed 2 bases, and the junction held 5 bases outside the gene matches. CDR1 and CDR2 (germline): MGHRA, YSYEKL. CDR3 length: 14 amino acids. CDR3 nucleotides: TGCGCCAGCAGCCTGATGACAGGGACCTACGAGCAGTACTTC. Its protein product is CASSLMTGTYEQYF.

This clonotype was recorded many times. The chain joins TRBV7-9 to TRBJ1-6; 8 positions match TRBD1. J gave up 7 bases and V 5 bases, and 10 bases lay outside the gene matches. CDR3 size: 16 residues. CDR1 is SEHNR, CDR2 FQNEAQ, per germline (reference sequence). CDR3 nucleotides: TGTGCCAGCAGCGGACAGGGCATTCTCCTAAATTCACCCCTCCACTTT. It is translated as CASSGQGILLNSPLHF. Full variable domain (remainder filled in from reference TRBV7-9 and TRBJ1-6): DTGVSQNPRHKITKRGQNVTFRCDPISEHNRLYWYRQTLGQGPEFLTYFQNEAQLEKSRLLSDRFSAERPKGSFSTLEIQRTEQGDSAMYLCASSGQGILLNSPLHFGNGTRLTVT.

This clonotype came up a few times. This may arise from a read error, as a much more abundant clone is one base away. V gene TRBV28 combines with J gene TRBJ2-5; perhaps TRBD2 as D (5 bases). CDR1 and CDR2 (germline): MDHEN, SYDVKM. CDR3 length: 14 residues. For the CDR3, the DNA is TGTGCCAGCAGTTTAGTTTCCGCTTGGGAGACCCGGTACTTC. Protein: CASSLVSAWETRYF. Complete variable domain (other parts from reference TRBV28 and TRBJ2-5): DVKVTQSSRYLVKRTGEKVFLECVQDMDHENMFWYRQDPGLGLRLIYFSYDVKMKEKGDIPEGYSVSREKKERFSLILESASTNQTSMYLCASSLVSAWETRYFGPGTRLLVL.

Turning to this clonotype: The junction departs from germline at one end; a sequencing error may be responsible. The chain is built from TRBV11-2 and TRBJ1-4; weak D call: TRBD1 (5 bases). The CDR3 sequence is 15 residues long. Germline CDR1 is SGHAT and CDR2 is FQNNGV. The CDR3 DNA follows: TGTGCGAGCAGTCTGTTCGGACATGTTAATGAAAAACTGTTTTTT. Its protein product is CASSLFGHVNEKLFF.

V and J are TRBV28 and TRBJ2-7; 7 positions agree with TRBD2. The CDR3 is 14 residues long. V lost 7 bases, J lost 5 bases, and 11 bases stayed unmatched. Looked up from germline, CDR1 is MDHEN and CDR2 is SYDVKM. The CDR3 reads CASIGRLAYNEQYF. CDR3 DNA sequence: TGTGCCAGCATAGGGAGACTAGCCTATAACGAGCAGTACTTC.

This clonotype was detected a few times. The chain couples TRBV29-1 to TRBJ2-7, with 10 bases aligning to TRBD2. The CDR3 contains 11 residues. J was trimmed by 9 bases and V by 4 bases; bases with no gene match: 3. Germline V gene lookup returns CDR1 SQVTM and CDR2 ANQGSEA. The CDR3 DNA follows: TGCAGCGTTGTACTAGCGGGGAGGCAGTACTTC. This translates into CSVVLAGRQYF.

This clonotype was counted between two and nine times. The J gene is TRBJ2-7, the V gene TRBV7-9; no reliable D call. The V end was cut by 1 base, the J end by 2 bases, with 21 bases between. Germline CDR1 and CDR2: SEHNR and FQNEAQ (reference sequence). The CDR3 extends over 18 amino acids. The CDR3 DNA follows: TGTGCCAGCAGCTTAGATCGTTTTGCCGGATCCTTACCCTACGAGCAGTACTTC. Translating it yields CASSLDRFAGSLPYEQYF.

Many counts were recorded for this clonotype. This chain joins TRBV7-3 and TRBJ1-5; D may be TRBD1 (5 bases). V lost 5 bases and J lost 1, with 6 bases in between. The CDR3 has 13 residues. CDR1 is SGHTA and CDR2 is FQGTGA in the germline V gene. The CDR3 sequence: CASSGDSNQPQHF. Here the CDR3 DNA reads TGTGCCAGCAGCGGGGACAGCAATCAGCCCCAGCATTTT.

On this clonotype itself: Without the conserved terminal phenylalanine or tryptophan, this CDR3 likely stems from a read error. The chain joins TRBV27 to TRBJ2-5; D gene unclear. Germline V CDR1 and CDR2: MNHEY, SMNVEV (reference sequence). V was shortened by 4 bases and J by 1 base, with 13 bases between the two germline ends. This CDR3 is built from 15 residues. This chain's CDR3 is CASSWVGQTQETQYS. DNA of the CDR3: TGTGCCAGCAGTTGGGTAGGGCAGACCCAAGAGACCCAGTACTCC.

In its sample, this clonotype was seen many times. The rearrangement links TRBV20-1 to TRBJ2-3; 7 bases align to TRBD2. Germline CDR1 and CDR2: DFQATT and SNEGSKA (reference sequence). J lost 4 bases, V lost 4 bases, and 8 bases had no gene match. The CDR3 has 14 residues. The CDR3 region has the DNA TGCAGTGCTATATGGCAGGCGGGGGCAGATACGCAGTATTTT. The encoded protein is CSAIWQAGADTQYF.

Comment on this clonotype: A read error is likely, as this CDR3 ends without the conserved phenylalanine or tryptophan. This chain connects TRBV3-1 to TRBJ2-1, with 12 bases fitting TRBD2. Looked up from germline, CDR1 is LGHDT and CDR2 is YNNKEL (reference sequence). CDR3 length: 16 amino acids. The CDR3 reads CAGSRGLAGSYNEQFY. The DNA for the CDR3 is TGTGCCGGCAGCCGCGGACTAGCGGGATCCTACAATGAGCAGTTCTAC.

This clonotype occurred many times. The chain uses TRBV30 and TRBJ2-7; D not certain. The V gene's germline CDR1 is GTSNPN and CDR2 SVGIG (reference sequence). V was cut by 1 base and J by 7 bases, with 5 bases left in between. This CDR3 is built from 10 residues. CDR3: CAWSGGEQYF. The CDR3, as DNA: TGTGCCTGGAGTGGGGGAGAGCAGTACTTC.

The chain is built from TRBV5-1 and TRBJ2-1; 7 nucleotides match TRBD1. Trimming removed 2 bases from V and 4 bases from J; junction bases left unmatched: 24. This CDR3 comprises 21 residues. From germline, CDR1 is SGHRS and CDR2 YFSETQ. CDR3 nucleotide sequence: TGCGCCAGCAGCTTCTCCCCCGATGGACAGGTAGGGAATATAATTTACAATGAGCAGTTCTTC. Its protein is CASSFSPDGQVGNIIYNEQFF.

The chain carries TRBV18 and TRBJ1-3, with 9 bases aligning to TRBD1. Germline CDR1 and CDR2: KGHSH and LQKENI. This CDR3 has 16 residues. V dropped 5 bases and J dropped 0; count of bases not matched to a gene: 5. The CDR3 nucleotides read TGTGCCAGCTCAGCCGGGACAGGGCCCTCTGGAAACACCATATATTTT. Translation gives CASSAGTGPSGNTIYF.

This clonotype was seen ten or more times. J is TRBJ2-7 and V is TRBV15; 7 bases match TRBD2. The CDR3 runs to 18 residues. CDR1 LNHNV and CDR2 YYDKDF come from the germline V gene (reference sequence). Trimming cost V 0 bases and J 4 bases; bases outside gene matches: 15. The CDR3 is CATSREEGLLTSSYEQYF. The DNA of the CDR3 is TGTGCCACCAGCAGAGAGGAGGGGCTCCTGACTAGCAGTTACGAGCAGTACTTC.

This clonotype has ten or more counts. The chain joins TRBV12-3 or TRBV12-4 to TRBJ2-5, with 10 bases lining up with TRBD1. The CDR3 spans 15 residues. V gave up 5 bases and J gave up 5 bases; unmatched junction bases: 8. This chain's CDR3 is CASSPGTGVGETQYF. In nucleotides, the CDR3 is TGTGCCAGCAGTCCCGGGACAGGGGTGGGGGAGACCCAGTACTTC.

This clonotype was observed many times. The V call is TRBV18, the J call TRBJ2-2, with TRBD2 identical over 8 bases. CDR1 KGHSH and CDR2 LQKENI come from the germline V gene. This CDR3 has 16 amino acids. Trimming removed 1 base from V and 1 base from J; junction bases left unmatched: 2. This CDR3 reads CASSPQLAENTGELFF. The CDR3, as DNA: TGTGCCAGCTCACCACAACTAGCGGAGAACACCGGGGAGCTGTTTTTT. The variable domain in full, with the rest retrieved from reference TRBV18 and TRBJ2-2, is NAGVMQNPRHLVRRRGQEARLRCSPMKGHSHVYWYRQLPEEGLKFMVYLQKENIIDESGMPKERFSAEFPKEGPSILRIQQVVRGDSAAYFCASSPQLAENTGELFFGEGSRLTVL.

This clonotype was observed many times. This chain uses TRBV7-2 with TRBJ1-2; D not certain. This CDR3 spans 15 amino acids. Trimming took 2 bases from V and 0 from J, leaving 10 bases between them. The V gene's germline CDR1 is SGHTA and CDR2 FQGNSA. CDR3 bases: TGTGCCAGCAGCTTATTTCAGAGACCTAACTATGGCTACACCTTC. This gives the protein CASSLFQRPNYGYTF. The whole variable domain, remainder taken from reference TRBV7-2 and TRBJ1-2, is GAGVSQSPSNKVTEKGKDVELRCDPISGHTALYWYRQSLGQGLEFLIYFQGNSAPDKSGLPSDRFSAERTGGSVSTLTIQRTQQEDSAVYLCASSLFQRPNYGYTFGSGTRLTVV.

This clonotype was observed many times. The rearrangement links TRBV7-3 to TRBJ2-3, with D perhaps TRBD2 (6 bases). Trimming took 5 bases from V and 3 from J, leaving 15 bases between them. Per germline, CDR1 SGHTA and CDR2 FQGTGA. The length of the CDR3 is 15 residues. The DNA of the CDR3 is TGTGCCAGCAGCCCCCGGTCTAGCGCGACAGATACGCAGTATTTT. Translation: CASSPRSSATDTQYF.

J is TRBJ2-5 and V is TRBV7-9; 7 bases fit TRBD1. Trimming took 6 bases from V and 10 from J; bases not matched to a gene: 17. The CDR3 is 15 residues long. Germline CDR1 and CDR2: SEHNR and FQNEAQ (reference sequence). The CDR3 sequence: CASRPYPTGQGDQYF. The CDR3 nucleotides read TGTGCCAGCAGGCCTTACCCGACAGGGCAAGGGGACCAGTACTTC.

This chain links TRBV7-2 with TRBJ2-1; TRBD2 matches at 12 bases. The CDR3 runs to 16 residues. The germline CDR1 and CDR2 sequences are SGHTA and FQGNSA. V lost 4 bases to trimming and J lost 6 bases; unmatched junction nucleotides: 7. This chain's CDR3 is CASSSRTSGNRNEQFF. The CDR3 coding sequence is TGTGCCAGCAGCTCCCGGACTAGCGGGAACCGCAATGAGCAGTTCTTC.

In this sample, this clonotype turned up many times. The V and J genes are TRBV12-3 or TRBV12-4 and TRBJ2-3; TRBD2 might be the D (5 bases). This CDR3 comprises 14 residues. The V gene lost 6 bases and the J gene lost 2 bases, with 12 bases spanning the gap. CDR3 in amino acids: CASRVAGPTDTQYF. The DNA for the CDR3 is TGTGCCAGCAGGGTGGCGGGTCCCACAGATACGCAGTATTTT.

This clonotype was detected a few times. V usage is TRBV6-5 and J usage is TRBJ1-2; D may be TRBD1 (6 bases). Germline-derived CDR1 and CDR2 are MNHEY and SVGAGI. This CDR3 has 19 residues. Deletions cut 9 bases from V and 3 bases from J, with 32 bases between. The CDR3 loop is CASRKTSVFVRTAHYGYTF. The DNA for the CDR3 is TGTGCCAGTCGAAAAACCTCCGTTTTTGTGAGGACAGCACACTATGGCTACACCTTC.

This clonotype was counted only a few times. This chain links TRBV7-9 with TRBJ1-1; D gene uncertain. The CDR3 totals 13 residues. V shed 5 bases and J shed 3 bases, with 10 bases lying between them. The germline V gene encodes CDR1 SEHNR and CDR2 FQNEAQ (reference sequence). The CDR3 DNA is TGTGCCAGCAGCCTATACACGTACACTGAAGCTTTCTTT. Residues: CASSLYTYTEAFF. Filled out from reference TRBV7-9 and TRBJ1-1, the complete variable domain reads DTGVSQNPRHKITKRGQNVTFRCDPISEHNRLYWYRQTLGQGPEFLTYFQNEAQLEKSRLLSDRFSAERPKGSFSTLEIQRTEQGDSAMYLCASSLYTYTEAFFGQGTRLTVV.

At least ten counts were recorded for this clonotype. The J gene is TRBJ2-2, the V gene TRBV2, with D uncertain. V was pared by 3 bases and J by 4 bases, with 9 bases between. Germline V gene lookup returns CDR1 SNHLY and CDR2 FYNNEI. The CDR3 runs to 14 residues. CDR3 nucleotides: TGTGCCAGCAGTGAGCTTAAGACCACCGGGGAGCTGTTTTTT. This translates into CASSELKTTGELFF.

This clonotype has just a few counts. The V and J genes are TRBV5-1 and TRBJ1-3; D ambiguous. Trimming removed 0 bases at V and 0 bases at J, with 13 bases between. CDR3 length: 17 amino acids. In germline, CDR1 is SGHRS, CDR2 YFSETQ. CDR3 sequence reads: CASSLAPDGYSGNTIYF. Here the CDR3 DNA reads TGCGCCAGCAGCTTGGCCCCGGACGGCTACTCTGGAAACACCATATATTTT.

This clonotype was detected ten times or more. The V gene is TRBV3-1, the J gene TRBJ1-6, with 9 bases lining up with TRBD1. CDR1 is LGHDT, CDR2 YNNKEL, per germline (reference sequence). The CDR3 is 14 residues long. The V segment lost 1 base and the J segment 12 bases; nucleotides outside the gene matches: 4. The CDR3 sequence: CASSQGRDREPLHF. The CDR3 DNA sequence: TGTGCCAGCAGCCAAGGCCGGGACAGGGAACCCCTCCACTTT.